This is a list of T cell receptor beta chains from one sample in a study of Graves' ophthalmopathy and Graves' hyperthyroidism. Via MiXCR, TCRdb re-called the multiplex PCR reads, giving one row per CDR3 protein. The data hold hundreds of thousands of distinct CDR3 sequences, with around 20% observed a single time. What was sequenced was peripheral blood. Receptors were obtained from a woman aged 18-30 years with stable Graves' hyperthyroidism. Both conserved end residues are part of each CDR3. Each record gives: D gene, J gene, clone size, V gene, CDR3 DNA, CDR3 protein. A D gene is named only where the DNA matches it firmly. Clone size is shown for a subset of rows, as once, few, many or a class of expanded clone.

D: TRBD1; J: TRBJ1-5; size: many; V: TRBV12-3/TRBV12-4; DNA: TGTGCCAGCAGTATTACAGGGGTAAGCAATCAGCCCCAGCATTTT; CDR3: CASSITGVSNQPQHF
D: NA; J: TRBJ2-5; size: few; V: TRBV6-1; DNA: TGTGCCAGCAGGGACGGTCGTATGGGAGAGACCCAGTACTTC; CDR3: CASRDGRMGETQYF
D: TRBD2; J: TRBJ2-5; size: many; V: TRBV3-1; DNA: TGTGCCAGCAGCCAAGGGGCGGGAGAGGGAGAGACCCAGTACTTC; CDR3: CASSQGAGEGETQYF
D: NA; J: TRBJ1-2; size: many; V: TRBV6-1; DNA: TGTGCCAGCAGTGAAAGCGGGAGGGTGGACTATGGCTACACCTTC; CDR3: CASSESGRVDYGYTF
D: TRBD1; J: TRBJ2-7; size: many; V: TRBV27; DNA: TGTGCCAGCAGGGAAGGGACAGGGGGACCCTACGAGCAGTACTTC; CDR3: CASREGTGGPYEQYF
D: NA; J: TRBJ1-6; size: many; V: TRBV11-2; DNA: TGTGCCAGCAGCTCCCGGGACGGATATAATTCACCCCTCCACTTT; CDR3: CASSSRDGYNSPLHF
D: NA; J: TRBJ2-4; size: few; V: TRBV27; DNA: TGTGCCAGCAGTCCACAGAGTCGTGGAGCCAAAAACATTCAGTACTTC; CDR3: CASSPQSRGAKNIQYF
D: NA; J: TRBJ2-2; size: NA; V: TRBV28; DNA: TGTGCCAGCAGTTTGACGACAGGAGAGAACACCGGGGAGCTGTTTTTT; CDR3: CASSLTTGENTGELFF
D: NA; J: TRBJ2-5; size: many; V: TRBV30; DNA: TGTGCCTGGAGTGTCGTGGGGGTGGAAGAGACCCAGTACTTC; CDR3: CAWSVVGVEETQYF
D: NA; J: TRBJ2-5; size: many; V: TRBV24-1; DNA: TGTGCCACCAGTGATAAAGCCGAGACCCAGTACTTC; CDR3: CATSDKAETQYF
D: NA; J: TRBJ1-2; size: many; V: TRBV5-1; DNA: TGCGCCAGCAGCTTGGGGACATCTAACTATGGCTACACCTTC; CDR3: CASSLGTSNYGYTF
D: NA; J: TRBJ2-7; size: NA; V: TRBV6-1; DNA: TGTGCCAGCACGAACCCTGGAGGTTCCTACGAGCAGTACTTC; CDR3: CASTNPGGSYEQYF
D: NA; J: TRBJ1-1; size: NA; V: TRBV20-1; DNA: TGCAGTGCTAGGGAACAGGACCAGCGGGAAGCTTTCTTT; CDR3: CSAREQDQREAFF
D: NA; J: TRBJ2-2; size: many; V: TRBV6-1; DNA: TGTGCCTCAACCCGGGGAGGCACCGGGGAGCTGTTTTTT; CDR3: CASTRGGTGELFF
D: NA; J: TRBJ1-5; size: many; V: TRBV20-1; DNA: TGCAGTGCGAGACAGCTTTATAGCAATCAGCCCCAGCATTTT; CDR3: CSARQLYSNQPQHF